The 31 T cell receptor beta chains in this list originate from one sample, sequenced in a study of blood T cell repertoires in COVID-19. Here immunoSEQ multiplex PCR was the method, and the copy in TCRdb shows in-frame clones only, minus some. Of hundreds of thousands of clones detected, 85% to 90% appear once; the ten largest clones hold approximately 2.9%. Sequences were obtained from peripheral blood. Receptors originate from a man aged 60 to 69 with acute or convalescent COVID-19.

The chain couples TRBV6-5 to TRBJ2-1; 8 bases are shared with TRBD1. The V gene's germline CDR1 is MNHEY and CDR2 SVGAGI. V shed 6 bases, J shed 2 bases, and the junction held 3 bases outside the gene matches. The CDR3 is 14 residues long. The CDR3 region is CASRRTGTYNEQFF. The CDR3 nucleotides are TGTGCCAGCAGAAGGACAGGGACCTACAATGAGCAGTTCTTC.

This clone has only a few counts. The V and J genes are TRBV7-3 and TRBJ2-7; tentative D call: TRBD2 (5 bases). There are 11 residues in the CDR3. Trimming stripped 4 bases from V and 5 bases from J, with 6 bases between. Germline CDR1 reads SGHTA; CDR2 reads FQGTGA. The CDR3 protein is CASSSGNEQYF. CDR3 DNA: TGTGCCAGCAGCTCCGGGAACGAGCAGTACTTC.

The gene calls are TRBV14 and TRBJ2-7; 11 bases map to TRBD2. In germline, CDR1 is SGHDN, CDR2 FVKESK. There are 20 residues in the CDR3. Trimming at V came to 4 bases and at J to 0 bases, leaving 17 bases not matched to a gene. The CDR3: CASSPSSGGLSIPSSYEQYF. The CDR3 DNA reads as TGTGCCAGCAGCCCGTCTAGCGGGGGGCTGTCCATACCCTCCTCCTACGAGCAGTACTTC.

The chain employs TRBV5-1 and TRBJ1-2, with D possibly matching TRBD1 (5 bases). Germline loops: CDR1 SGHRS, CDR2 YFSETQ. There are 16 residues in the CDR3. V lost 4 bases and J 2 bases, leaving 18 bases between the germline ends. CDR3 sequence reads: CASSLGGGFKNYGYTF. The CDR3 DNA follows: TGCGCCAGCAGCCTAGGCGGGGGATTTAAAAACTATGGCTACACCTTC. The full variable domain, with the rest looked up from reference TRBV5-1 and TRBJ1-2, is KAGVTQTPRYLIKTRGQQVTLSCSPISGHRSVSWYQQTPGQGLQFLFEYFSETQRNKGNFPGRFSGRQFSNSRSEMNVSTLELGDSALYLCASSLGGGFKNYGYTFGSGTRLTVV.

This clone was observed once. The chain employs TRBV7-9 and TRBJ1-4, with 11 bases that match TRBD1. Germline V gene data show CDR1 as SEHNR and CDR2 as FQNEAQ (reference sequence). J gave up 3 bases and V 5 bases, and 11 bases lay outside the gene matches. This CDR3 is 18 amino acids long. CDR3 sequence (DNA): TGTGCCAGCAGCCCAGGCGGACAGGGGGCGCGGGCTAATGAAAAACTGTTTTTT. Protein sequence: CASSPGGQGARANEKLFF.

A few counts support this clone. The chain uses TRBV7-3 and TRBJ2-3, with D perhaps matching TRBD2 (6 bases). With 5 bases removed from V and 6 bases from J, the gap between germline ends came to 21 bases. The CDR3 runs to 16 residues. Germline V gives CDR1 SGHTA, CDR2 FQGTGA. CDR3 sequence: CASSPSSRGNRDTQYF. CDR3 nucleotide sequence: TGTGCCAGCAGCCCTTCGTCCCGGGGGAACAGGGATACGCAGTATTTT.

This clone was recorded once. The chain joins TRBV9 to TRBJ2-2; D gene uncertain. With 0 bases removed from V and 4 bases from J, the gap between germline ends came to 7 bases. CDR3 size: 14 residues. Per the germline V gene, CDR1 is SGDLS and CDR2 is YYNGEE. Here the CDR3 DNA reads TGTGCCAGCAGCGTAGCTGTCCTCACCGGGGAGCTGTTTTTT. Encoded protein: CASSVAVLTGELFF.

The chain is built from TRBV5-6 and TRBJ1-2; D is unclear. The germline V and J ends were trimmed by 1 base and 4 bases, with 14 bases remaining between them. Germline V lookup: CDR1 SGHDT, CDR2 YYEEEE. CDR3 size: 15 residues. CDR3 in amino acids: CASSLLLLGSYGYTF. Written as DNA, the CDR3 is TGTGCCAGCAGCTTGCTTCTTTTGGGGAGCTATGGCTACACCTTC.

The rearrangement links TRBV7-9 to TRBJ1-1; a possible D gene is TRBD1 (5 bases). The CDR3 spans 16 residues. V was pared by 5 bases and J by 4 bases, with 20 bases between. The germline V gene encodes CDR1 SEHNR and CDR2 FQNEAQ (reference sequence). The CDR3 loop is CASSLRGRVRGTEAFF. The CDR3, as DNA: TGTGCCAGCAGCCTCCGGGGGAGGGTCCGGGGCACTGAAGCTTTCTTT.

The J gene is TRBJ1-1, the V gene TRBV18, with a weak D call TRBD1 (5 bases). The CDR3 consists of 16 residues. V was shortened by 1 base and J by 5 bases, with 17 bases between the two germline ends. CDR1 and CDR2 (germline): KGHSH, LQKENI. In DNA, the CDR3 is TGTGCCAGCTCACCACGGGGGGACCCCAGGGCAACTGAAGCTTTCTTT. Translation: CASSPRGDPRATEAFF. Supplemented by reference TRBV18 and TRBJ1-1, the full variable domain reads NAGVMQNPRHLVRRRGQEARLRCSPMKGHSHVYWYRQLPEEGLKFMVYLQKENIIDESGMPKERFSAEFPKEGPSILRIQQVVRGDSAAYFCASSPRGDPRATEAFFGQGTRLTVV.

DNA of the CDR3: TGTGCCAGCAGCTTAACAGGGTTATCGGCAACTAATGAAAAACTGTTTTTT. Translation: CASSLTGLSATNEKLFF. The V gene is TRBV7-9, the J gene TRBJ1-4; D may be TRBD1 (6 bases). V shed 2 bases and J shed 0 bases, with 13 bases lying between them. The CDR3 is 17 amino acids. From germline, CDR1 is SEHNR and CDR2 FQNEAQ (reference sequence).

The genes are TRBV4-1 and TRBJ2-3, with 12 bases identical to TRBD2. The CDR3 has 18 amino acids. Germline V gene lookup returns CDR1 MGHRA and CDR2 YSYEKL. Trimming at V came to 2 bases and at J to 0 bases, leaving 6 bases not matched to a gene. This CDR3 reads CASSQRLAGGLSTDTQYF. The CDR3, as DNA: TGCGCCAGCAGCCAACGGCTAGCGGGGGGGCTTAGCACAGATACGCAGTATTTT.

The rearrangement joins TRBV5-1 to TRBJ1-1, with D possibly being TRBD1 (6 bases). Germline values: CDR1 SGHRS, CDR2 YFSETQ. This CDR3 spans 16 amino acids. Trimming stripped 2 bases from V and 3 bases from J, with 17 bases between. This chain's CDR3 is CASSLLGSPGDTEAFF. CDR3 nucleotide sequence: TGCGCCAGCAGCTTATTGGGATCCCCAGGGGACACTGAAGCTTTCTTT.

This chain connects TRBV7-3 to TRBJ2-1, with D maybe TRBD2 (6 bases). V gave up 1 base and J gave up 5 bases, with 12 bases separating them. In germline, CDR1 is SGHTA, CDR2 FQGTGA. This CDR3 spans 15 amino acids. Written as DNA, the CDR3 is TGTGCCAGCAGCTTAAGGGGACTCGAGAACAATGAGCAGTTCTTC. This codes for CASSLRGLENNEQFF.

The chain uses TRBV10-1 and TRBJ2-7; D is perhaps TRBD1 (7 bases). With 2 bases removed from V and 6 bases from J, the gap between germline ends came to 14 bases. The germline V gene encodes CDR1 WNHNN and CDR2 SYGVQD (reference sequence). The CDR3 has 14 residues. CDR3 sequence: CASSEVRQGGEQYF. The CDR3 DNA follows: TGCGCCAGCAGTGAGGTCCGACAGGGAGGCGAGCAGTACTTC.

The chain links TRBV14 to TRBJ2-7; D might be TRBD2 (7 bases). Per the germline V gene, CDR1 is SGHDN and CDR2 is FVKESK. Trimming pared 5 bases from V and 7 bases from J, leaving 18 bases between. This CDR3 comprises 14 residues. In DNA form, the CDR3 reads TGTGCCAGCAGCAAGGGGGGGACCCCCCGGGAGCAGTACTTC. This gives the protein CASSKGGTPREQYF.

CDR3: CASSLGTSGGTEQFF. The DNA of the CDR3 is TGTGCCAGCAGCCTAGGGACTAGCGGGGGGACTGAGCAGTTCTTC. The V and J genes are TRBV5-4 and TRBJ2-1; 15 positions agree with TRBD2. The CDR3 loop spans 15 amino acids. The germline V gene has CDR1 SGHNT and CDR2 YYREEE (reference sequence). With V trimmed by 4 bases and J by 9 bases, 5 bases remained unmatched. The full variable domain, in which reference TRBV5-4 and TRBJ2-1 provide the parts outside the CDR3, is ETGVTQSPTHLIKTRGQQVTLRCSSQSGHNTVSWYQQALGQGPQFIFQYYREEENGRGNFPPRFSGLQFPNYSSELNVNALELDDSALYLCASSLGTSGGTEQFFGPGTRLTVL.

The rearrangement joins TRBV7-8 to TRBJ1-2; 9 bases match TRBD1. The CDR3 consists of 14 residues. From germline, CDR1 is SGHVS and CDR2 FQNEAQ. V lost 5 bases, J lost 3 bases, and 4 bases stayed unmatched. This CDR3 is CASSARTGDYGYTF. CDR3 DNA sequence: TGTGCCAGCAGCGCCCGGACAGGGGACTATGGCTACACCTTC.

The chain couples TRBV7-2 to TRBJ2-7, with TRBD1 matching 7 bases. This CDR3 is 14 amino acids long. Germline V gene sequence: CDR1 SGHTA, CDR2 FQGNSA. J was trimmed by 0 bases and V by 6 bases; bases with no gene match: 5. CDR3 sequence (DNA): TGTGCCAGCAGGGTGACAGGGAGCTCCTACGAGCAGTACTTC. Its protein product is CASRVTGSSYEQYF. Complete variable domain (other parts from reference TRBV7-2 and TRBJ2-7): GAGVSQSPSNKVTEKGKDVELRCDPISGHTALYWYRQSLGQGLEFLIYFQGNSAPDKSGLPSDRFSAERTGGSVSTLTIQRTQQEDSAVYLCASRVTGSSYEQYFGPGTRLTVT.

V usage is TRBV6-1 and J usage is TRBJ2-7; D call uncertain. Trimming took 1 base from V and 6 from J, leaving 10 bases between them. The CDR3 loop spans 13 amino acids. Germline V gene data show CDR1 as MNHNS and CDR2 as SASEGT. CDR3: CASSEGGELEQYF. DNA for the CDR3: TGTGCCAGCAGTGAAGGTGGTGAGCTCGAGCAGTACTTC.

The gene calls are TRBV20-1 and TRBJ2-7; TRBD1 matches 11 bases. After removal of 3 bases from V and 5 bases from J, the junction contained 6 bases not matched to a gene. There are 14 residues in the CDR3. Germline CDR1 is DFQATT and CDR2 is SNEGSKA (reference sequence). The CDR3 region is CSASRTGGRDEQYF. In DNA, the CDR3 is TGCAGTGCTAGTCGGACAGGGGGCAGGGACGAGCAGTACTTC.

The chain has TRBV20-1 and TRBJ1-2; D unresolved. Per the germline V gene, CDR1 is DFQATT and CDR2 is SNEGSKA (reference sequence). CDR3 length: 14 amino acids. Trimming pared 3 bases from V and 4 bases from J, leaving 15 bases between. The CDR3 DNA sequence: TGCAGTGCTAGTGGAGGGTCCAACGGCTATGGCTACACCTTC. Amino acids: CSASGGSNGYGYTF.

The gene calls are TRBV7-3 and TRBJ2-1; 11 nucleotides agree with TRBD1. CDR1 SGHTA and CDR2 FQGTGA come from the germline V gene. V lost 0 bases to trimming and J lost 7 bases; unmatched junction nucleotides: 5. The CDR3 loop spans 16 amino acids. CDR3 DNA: TGTGCCAGCAGCTTAACGGGACAGGGGGGGAGGAATGAGCAGTTCTTC. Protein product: CASSLTGQGGRNEQFF.

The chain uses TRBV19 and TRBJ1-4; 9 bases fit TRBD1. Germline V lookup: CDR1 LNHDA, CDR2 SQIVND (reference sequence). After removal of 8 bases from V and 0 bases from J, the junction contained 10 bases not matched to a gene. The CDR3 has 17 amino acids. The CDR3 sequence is CASRQGGGLATNEKLFF. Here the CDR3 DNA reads TGTGCCAGTCGACAGGGGGGGGGCCTTGCAACTAATGAAAAACTGTTTTTT.

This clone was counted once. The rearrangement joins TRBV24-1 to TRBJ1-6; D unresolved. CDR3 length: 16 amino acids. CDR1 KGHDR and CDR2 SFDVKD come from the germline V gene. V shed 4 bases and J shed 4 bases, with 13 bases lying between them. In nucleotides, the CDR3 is TGTGCCACCAGTGACCCCCCCGAGCCGTATAATTCACCCCTCCACTTT. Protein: CATSDPPEPYNSPLHF.

The CDR3 loop reads CASSRGTGVGTEAFF. CDR3 sequence (DNA): TGTGCCAGCAGCAGAGGGACAGGGGTTGGCACTGAAGCTTTCTTT. The chain carries TRBV5-8 and TRBJ1-1, with 10 nucleotides matching TRBD1. Germline values: CDR1 SGHTS, CDR2 YDEGEE. The CDR3 extends over 15 amino acids. With 4 bases clipped from V and 4 bases from J, the junction kept 7 bases outside the gene matches.

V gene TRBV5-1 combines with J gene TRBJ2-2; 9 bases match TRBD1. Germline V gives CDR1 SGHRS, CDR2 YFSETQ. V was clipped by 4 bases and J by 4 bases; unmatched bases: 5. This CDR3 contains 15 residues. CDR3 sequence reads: CASSATGGVTGELFF. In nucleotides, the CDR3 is TGCGCCAGCAGCGCGACAGGGGGTGTCACCGGGGAGCTGTTTTTT.

As DNA, the CDR3 is TGTGCCAGCAGTTACCTCGGGACAGGGCCCTACGAGCAGTACTTC. Protein sequence: CASSYLGTGPYEQYF. The chain joins TRBV6-5 to TRBJ2-7; 9 bases map to TRBD1. After removal of 2 bases from V and 2 bases from J, the junction contained 4 bases not matched to a gene. Germline V gene lookup returns CDR1 MNHEY and CDR2 SVGAGI. The CDR3 runs to 15 residues.

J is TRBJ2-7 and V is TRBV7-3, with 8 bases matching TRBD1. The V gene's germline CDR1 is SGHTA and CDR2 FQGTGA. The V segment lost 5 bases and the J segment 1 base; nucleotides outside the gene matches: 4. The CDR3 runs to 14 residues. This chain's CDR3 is CASSPGGPSYEQYF. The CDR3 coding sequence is TGTGCCAGCAGCCCAGGGGGCCCATCCTACGAGCAGTACTTC.

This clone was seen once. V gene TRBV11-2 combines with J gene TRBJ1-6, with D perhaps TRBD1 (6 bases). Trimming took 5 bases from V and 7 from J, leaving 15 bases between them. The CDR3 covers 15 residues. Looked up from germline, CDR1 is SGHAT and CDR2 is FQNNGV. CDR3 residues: CASSPRGKENSPLHF. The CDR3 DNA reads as TGTGCCAGCAGCCCGAGGGGGAAAGAGAATTCACCCCTCCACTTT.

This CDR3 reads CASSVGQGAIEQFF. In DNA form, the CDR3 reads TGTGCCAGTAGTGTCGGACAGGGTGCGATTGAGCAGTTCTTC. The chain couples TRBV19 to TRBJ2-1, with 8 bases identical to TRBD1. In germline, CDR1 is LNHDA, CDR2 SQIVND (reference sequence). This CDR3 comprises 14 residues. The V and J ends lost 5 bases and 9 bases, in that order; junction bases with no gene match: 9.